These T cell receptor beta chains were read from a single sample in a study of a mutant IDH1 vaccine in newly diagnosed glioma. Libraries were prepared by immunoSEQ multiplex PCR; TCRdb keeps only in-frame clonotypes and omits some of them. Here the sample spans 100,000 to 120,000 clones, roughly 90% being singletons. Which antigens these TCRs recognize remains unknown. The material sequenced was PBMCs, taken from a glioma patient whose treatment included an IDH1 peptide vaccine. The origin of the receptors is a woman between 45 and 65 years old with glioma. Each CDR3 is given with its conserved first and last residue. D genes are given only for firm matches.

cdr3_length d_call j_call v_call cdr3_aa
15 TRBD1 TRBJ2-7 TRBV15 CATSRDGQGRGEQYF
18 TRBD1 . TRBV19 CASSPRPGTGIAAYEQYF
15 . TRBJ2-5 TRBV5-1 CASSPGVGLPGTQYF
16 TRBD1 TRBJ1-1 TRBV29-1 CSATTGAGAMNTEAFF
16 . TRBJ1-1 TRBV15 CATSRGRTALNTEAFF
13 . TRBJ2-7 TRBV4-1 CASSHRGGHEQYF
17 TRBD2 TRBJ2-3 TRBV4-1 CASSQDENSGRMYTQYF
16 TRBD1 TRBJ2-7 TRBV27 CASSFLGTGLLYEQYF
17 . TRBJ2-1 TRBV4-1 CASSQVLGSPSYNEQFF
13 . TRBJ2-7 TRBV28 CASIPIWGGVHYF
15 TRBD1 TRBJ2-1 TRBV5-1 CASSLVGQDYNEQFF
15 TRBD2 TRBJ2-7 TRBV28 CASSSTREGPYEQYF
17 . TRBJ1-5 TRBV10-2 CASSRFSGEVGNQPQHF
12 . TRBJ1-1 TRBV5-1 CASSEQGSEAFF
9 . TRBJ2-3 TRBV11-2 CARGDTQYF
13 . TRBJ1-3 TRBV30 CALQLTSGNTIYF
13 . TRBJ1-2 TRBV7-9 CASSSRTDLGYTF
13 TRBD2 TRBJ2-1 TRBV6-5 CASRKGLANEQFF
16 TRBD2 TRBJ2-1 TRBV7-2 CASSPPGSGRYNEQFF
15 . TRBJ2-6 TRBV9 CASSVAGPGANVLTF
12 TRBD1 TRBJ1-2 TRBV18 CASSPDREGYTF
15 TRBD2 TRBJ2-3 TRBV28 CASSLGLAGADTQYF
19 TRBD2 TRBJ2-2 TRBV13 CASSPGLAGGPRRTGELFF
19 . TRBJ2-7 TRBV27 CASSLRGGGRGTLAYEQYF
19 TRBD1 TRBJ1-1 TRBV5-1 CASSLYWDRGPVLGTEAFF
14 . TRBJ2-7 TRBV18 CASSLRDLTYEQYF
19 TRBD1 TRBJ2-6 TRBV5-4 CASSWTGRATPSGANVLTF
15 . TRBJ1-5 TRBV5-4 CASSPGRGPNQPQHF
15 TRBD1 TRBJ1-1 TRBV6-5 CASSLDRGLNTEAFF
15 . TRBJ2-6 TRBV5-1 CASRQGVTGANVLTF
11 . TRBJ2-3 TRBV27 CASSQRDTQYF
15 TRBD2 TRBJ2-7 TRBV27 CASSSGTSGKGEQYF
16 TRBD2 TRBJ2-7 TRBV4-1 CASSQGISGGLLEQYF
12 . TRBJ2-1 TRBV5-1 CASSLAWNEQFF
15 . TRBJ1-2 TRBV9 CASSPEGFGNYGYTF
14 . TRBJ2-1 TRBV6-5 CASSYEGSYNEQFF
14 TRBD2 TRBJ2-7 TRBV6-1 CASSAGGFPYEQYF
17 TRBD1 TRBJ1-2 TRBV28 CASSTPGTGSPFYGYTF
12 . TRBJ1-2 TRBV27 CASSLGGSGYTF
15 TRBD2 TRBJ2-1 TRBV7-7 CASSSTSGSINEQFF
12 . TRBJ2-4 TRBV2 CASTVAKNIQYF
14 . TRBJ2-2 TRBV2 CASSGGGPHGELFF
14 . TRBJ2-1 TRBV11-2 CASSLGVQRGEQFF
19 TRBD1 TRBJ1-6 TRBV5-1 CASSLGGGPSQGGNSPLHF
14 . TRBJ2-7 TRBV9 CASSVDHGTYEQYF
15 TRBD2 TRBJ2-3 TRBV5-1 CASSSAGGPSDTQYF
16 . TRBJ1-1 TRBV9 CASSVGGTGWGTEAFF
14 TRBD1 TRBJ1-4 TRBV7-6 CASSSGQGVEKLFF
17 . TRBJ2-1 TRBV4-2 CASSQAPTGERYNEQFF
17 . TRBJ1-5 TRBV18 CASSGSTAFFSNQPQHF
12 . TRBJ1-5 TRBV7-9 CASSLDKQPQHF
15 . TRBJ2-3 TRBV7-3 CASPAYNNATDTQYF
15 TRBD2 TRBJ2-1 TRBV9 CASSVASGGYNEQFF
15 TRBD1 TRBJ2-5 TRBV6-6 CASSYSQGGTETQYF
13 . TRBJ2-7 TRBV2 CASSIFQTYEQYF
15 TRBD2 . TRBV6-1 CASSAVLAGAYEQYF
16 . TRBJ2-2 TRBV18 CASSPNTGTNTGELFF
12 . TRBJ1-1 TRBV19 CASSLMNTEAFF
15 . TRBJ1-6 TRBV10-3 CAISPSQGGNSPLHF